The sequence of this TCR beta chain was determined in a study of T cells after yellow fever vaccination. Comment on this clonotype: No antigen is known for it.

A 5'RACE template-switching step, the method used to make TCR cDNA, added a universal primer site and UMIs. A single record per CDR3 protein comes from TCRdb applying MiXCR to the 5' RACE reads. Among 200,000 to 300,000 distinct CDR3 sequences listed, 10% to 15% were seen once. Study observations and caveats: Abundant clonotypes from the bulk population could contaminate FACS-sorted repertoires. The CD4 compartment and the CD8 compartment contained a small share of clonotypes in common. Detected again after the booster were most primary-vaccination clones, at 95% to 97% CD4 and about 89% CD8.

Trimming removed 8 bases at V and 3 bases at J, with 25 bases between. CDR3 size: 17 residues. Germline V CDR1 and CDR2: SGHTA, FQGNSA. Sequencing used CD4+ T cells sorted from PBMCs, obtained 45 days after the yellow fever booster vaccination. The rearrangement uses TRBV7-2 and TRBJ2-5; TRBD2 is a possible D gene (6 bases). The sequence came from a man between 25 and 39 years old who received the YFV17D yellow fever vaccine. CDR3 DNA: TGTGCCAGCCAAGGGGCGTATCGGGAGAGGCGCGAAGAGACCCAGTACTTC. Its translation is CASQGAYRERREETQYF. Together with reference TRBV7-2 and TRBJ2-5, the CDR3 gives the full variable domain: GAGVSQSPSNKVTEKGKDVELRCDPISGHTALYWYRQSLGQGLEFLIYFQGNSAPDKSGLPSDRFSAERTGGSVSTLTIQRTQQEDSAVYLCASQGAYRERREETQYFGPGTRLLVL.